The 15 T cell receptor beta chains in this list originate from one sample, sequenced in a study of shared clonotypes between healthy human individuals. The repertoire was sequenced with immunoSEQ multiplex PCR; TCRdb's copy has only in-frame clones and lacks some. The sample lists about 1 million clones; about 70% were seen once. The sample was memory CD4+ T cells sorted from blood. Stated subset: CD45RA-negative fraction. All receptors come from a man between 18 and 35 years old in good health.

This clone was seen only once. V is TRBV5-6 and J is TRBJ2-4, with TRBD1 matching 11 bases. The CDR3 totals 16 residues. The V segment lost 2 bases and the J segment 2 bases; nucleotides outside the gene matches: 3. Per germline, CDR1 SGHDT and CDR2 YYEEEE. For the CDR3, the DNA is TGTGCCAGCAGCTTAGGACAGGGGGCAACCAAAAACATTCAGTACTTC. It encodes CASSLGQGATKNIQYF. The whole variable domain, filled in from reference TRBV5-6 and TRBJ2-4, reads DAGVTQSPTHLIKTRGQQVTLRCSPKSGHDTVSWYQQALGQGPQFIFQYYEEEERQRGNFPDRFSGHQFPNYSSELNVNALLLGDSALYLCASSLGQGATKNIQYFGAGTRLSVL.

The rearrangement links TRBV7-6 to TRBJ2-1, with D possibly being TRBD2 (5 bases). Germline assignment: CDR1 SGHVS and CDR2 FNYEAQ. The CDR3 runs 11 residues. Between the trimmed V and J ends, which lost 5 bases and 10 bases, there was a span of 9 bases. CDR3 sequence: CASSQDWEQFF. The CDR3 nucleotides read TGTGCCAGCAGCCAGGACTGGGAGCAGTTCTTC.

This clone has more than one count but fewer than ten. V gene TRBV5-1 combines with J gene TRBJ1-1; no clear D. Germline V gene lookup returns CDR1 SGHRS and CDR2 YFSETQ. The CDR3 is made up of 12 amino acids. V lost 3 bases, J lost 10 bases, and 13 bases lay in between. CDR3 DNA sequence: TGCGCCAGCAGCTCCCCGACCGGGCCAGCTTTCTTT. It codes for CASSSPTGPAFF.

The chain couples TRBV7-2 to TRBJ1-1, with D unclear. Germline values: CDR1 SGHTA, CDR2 FQGNSA. Between the trimmed V and J ends, which lost 4 bases and 7 bases, there was a span of 13 bases. CDR3 length equals 13 residues. The CDR3 nucleotides are TGTGCCAGCAGCTCTCTTATCGGAATTGAAGCTTTCTTT. This gives the protein CASSSLIGIEAFF.

V gene TRBV7-2 combines with J gene TRBJ1-6, with a possible D match to TRBD1 (5 bases). Trimming took off 2 bases at V and 4 bases at J, with 18 bases between the two ends. The CDR3 contains 18 residues. Germline V CDR1 and CDR2: SGHTA, FQGNSA. The CDR3 region has the DNA TGTGCCAGCAGCTTATCTGTCGGGGGTTCCGTATATAATTCACCCCTCCACTTT. Translating gives CASSLSVGGSVYNSPLHF.

The chain carries TRBV6-5 and TRBJ2-3, with 8 positions matching TRBD2. The J segment lost 8 bases and the V segment lost 5 bases, leaving 12 bases of the junction unmatched. Germline V gives CDR1 MNHEY, CDR2 SVGAGI. The CDR3 loop spans 15 amino acids. The CDR3 protein is CASSPSGSSRGTQYF. CDR3 sequence (DNA): TGTGCCAGCAGTCCTAGCGGGTCCTCAAGGGGTACGCAGTATTTT.

V gene TRBV7-6 combines with J gene TRBJ2-3, with D perhaps matching TRBD1 or TRBD2 (6 bases each). Germline CDR1 reads SGHVS; CDR2 reads FNYEAQ. This CDR3 region has 18 residues. Between the trimmed V and J ends, which lost 5 bases and 2 bases, there was a span of 23 bases. This chain's CDR3 is CASSLRGGIGGVTDTQYF. The CDR3 DNA reads TGTGCCAGCAGCCTTAGAGGGGGGATCGGAGGGGTCACAGATACGCAGTATTTT.

V is TRBV25-1 and J is TRBJ2-7; weak D call: TRBD2 (6 bases). CDR3 length equals 14 residues. Trimming cost V 8 bases and J 1 base, with 15 bases left between them. Germline CDR1 MGHDK, CDR2 SYGVNS. DNA of the CDR3: TGTGCCAGCCAAGGAGCTAGCGAGTCCTACGAGCAGTACTTC. The encoded protein is CASQGASESYEQYF.

The CDR3 DNA reads as TGTGCCAGCTCACCGGCGGGGTTTGCGGGGAACACTGAAGCTTTCTTT. Protein sequence: CASSPAGFAGNTEAFF. The chain combines TRBV18 with TRBJ1-1, with D unclear. The CDR3 contains 16 residues. Germline V gives CDR1 KGHSH, CDR2 LQKENI. Trimming took 3 bases from V and 1 from J, leaving 15 bases between them.

The V and J genes are TRBV29-1 and TRBJ2-1; 7 bases match TRBD1. Germline V gene data show CDR1 as SQVTM and CDR2 as ANQGSEA. Unmatched junction bases numbered 7, after V lost 0 bases and J lost 5 bases. The CDR3 has 15 residues. The CDR3, as DNA: TGCAGCGTTGAAGATACAGGGGTCCTTAACAATGAGCAGTTCTTC. Translated, it gives CSVEDTGVLNNEQFF.

This clone was counted a few times. The chain carries TRBV9 and TRBJ2-5; either TRBD1 or TRBD2 may supply D (5 bases each). The CDR3 is 15 amino acids. Germline V CDR1 and CDR2: SGDLS, YYNGEE. Trimming took off 0 bases at V and 1 base at J, with 10 bases between the two ends. This CDR3 reads CASSVGGNSQETQYF. In nucleotides, the CDR3 is TGTGCCAGCAGCGTAGGGGGGAACAGCCAAGAGACCCAGTACTTC. Drawing the rest from reference TRBV9 and TRBJ2-5, the complete variable domain is DSGVTQTPKHLITATGQRVTLRCSPRSGDLSVYWYQQSLDQGLQFLIQYYNGEERAKGNILERFSAQQFPDLHSELNLSSLELGDSALYFCASSVGGNSQETQYFGPGTRLLVL.

The chain employs TRBV19 and TRBJ1-1; TRBD1 is a possible D gene (5 bases). The CDR3 loop spans 14 amino acids. V was cut by 3 bases and J by 4 bases, with 12 bases left in between. CDR1 and CDR2 (germline): LNHDA, SQIVND (reference sequence). For the CDR3, the DNA is TGTGCCAGTAGTATTGGGGGGGGTGTCACTGAAGCTTTCTTT. Its translation: CASSIGGGVTEAFF. Combining the CDR3 with reference TRBV19 and TRBJ1-1 gives the whole variable domain DGGITQSPKYLFRKEGQNVTLSCEQNLNHDAMYWYRQDPGQGLRLIYYSQIVNDFQKGDIAEGYSVSREKKESFPLTVTSAQKNPTAFYLCASSIGGGVTEAFFGQGTRLTVV.

This clone came up a few times. The junction shows a germline mismatch at one end, possibly a read error. The genes are TRBV7-7 and TRBJ2-5; D gene uncertain. There are 13 residues in the CDR3. Germline-derived CDR1 and CDR2 are SSHAT and FNYEAQ (reference sequence). CDR3 DNA: TGTGCTAGCAGCTTTAGTCAGCAAGAGACCCAGTACTTC. This encodes CASSFSQQETQYF.

The J gene is TRBJ2-7, the V gene TRBV6-5; D possibly corresponds to TRBD1 (5 bases). The CDR3 covers 15 residues. The ends were cut back, 2 bases at V and 4 bases at J, with 15 bases in the middle. CDR1 is MNHEY and CDR2 is SVGAGI in the germline V gene. The CDR3 loop reads CASSYDEGRAYEQYF. CDR3 in DNA: TGTGCCAGCAGTTACGACGAAGGCAGGGCGTACGAGCAGTACTTC.

V gene TRBV7-9 combines with J gene TRBJ2-1; 7 bases map to TRBD2. The length of the CDR3 is 15 residues. Germline V lookup: CDR1 SEHNR, CDR2 FQNEAQ (reference sequence). V lost 5 bases, J lost 6 bases, and 10 bases stayed unmatched. Written as DNA, the CDR3 is TGTGCCAGCAGCCATACGGGGGGTCCCCCCAATGAGCAGTTCTTC. It translates to CASSHTGGPPNEQFF.